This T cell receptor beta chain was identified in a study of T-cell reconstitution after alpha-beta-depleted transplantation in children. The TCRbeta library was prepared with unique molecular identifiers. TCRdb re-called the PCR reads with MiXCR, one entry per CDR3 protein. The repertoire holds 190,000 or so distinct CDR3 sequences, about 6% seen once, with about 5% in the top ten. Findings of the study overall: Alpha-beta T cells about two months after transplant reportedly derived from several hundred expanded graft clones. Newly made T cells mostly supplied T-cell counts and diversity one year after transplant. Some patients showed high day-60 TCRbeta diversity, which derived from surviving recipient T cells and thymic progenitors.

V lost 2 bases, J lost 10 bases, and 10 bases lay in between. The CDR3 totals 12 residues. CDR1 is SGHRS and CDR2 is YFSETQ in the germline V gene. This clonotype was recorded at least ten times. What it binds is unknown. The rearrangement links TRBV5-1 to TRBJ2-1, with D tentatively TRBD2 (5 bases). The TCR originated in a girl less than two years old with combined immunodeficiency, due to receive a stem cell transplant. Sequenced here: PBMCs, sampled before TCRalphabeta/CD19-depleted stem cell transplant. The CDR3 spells CASSFTGEEQFF. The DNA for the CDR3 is TGCGCCAGCAGCTTTACCGGGGAGGAGCAGTTCTTC.